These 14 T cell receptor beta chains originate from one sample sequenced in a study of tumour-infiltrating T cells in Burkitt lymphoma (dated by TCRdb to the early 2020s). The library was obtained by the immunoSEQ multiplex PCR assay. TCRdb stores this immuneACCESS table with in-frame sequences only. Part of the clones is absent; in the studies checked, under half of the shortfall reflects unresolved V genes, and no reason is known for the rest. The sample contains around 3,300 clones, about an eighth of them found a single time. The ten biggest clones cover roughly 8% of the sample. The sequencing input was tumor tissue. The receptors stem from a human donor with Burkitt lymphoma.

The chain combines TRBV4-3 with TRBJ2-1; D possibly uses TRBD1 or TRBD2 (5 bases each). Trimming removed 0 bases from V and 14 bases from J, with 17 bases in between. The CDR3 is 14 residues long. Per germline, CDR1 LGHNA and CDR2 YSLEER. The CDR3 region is CASSQDGAAVRKFF. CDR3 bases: TGCGCCAGCAGCCAAGACGGGGCAGCCGTTAGGAAGTTCTTC.

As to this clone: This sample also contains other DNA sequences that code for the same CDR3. CDR3 DNA: TGTGCCAGCAGTTACGAAGGTTCGGGAAACACCATATATTTT. Encoded protein: CASSYEGSGNTIYF. The chain employs TRBV6-6 and TRBJ1-3; D not resolved. The length of the CDR3 is 14 residues. Germline V gene sequence: CDR1 MNHNY, CDR2 SVGAGI (reference sequence). Trimming took off 2 bases at V and 4 bases at J, with 9 bases between the two ends.

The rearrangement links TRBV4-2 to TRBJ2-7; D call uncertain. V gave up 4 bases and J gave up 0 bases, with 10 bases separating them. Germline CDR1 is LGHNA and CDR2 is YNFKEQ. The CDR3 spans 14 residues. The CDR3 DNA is TGTGCCAGCAGCCTCGATTTAACCTCCTACGAGCAGTACTTC. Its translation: CASSLDLTSYEQYF.

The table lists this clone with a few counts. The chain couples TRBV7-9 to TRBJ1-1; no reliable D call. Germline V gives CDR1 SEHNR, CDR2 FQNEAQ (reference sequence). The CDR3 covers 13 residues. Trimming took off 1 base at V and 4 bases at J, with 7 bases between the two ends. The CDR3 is CASSLDAGTEAFF. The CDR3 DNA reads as TGTGCCAGCAGCTTAGATGCGGGCACTGAAGCTTTCTTT.

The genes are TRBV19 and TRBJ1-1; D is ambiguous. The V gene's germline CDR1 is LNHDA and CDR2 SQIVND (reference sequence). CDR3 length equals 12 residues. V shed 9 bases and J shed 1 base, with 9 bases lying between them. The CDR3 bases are TGTGCCAGCCAGTGGGGGAACACTGAAGCTTTCTTT. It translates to CASQWGNTEAFF.

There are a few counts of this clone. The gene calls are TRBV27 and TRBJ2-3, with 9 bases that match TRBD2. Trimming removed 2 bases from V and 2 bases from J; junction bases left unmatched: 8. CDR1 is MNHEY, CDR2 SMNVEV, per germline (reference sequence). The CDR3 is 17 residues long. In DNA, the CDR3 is TGTGCCAGCAGTTTACTCCTAGCGGGGCGACCCACAGATACGCAGTATTTT. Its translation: CASSLLLAGRPTDTQYF.

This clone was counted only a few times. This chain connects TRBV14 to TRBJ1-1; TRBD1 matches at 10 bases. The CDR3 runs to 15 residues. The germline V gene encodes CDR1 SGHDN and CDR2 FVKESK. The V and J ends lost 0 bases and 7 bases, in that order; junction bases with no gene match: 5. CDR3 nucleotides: TGTGCCAGCAGCCAAGAATTCGGGACAGGGGATGAAGCTTTCTTT. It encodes CASSQEFGTGDEAFF. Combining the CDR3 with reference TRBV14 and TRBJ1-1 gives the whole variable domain EAGVTQFPSHSVIEKGQTVTLRCDPISGHDNLYWYRRVMGKEIKFLLHFVKESKQDESGMPNNRFLAERTGGTYSTLKVQPAELEDSGVYFCASSQEFGTGDEAFFGQGTRLTVV.

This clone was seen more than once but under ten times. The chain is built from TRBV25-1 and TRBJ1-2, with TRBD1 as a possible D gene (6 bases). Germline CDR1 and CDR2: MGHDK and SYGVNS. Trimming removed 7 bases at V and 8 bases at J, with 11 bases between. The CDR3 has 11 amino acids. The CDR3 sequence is CASKRGTGYTF. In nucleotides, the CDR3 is TGTGCCAGCAAGAGGGGGACGGGCTACACCTTC.

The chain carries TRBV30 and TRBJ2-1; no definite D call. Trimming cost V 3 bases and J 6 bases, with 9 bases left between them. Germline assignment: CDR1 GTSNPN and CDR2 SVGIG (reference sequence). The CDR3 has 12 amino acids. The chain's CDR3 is CAWRFKGNEQFF. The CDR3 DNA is TGTGCCTGGAGATTCAAGGGCAATGAGCAGTTCTTC.

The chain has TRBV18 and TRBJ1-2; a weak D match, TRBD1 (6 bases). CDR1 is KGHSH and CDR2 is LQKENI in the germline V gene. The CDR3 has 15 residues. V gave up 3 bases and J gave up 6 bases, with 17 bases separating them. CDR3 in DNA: TGTGCCAGCTCACCCCGTGGGGGGGCGATTAATGGCTACACCTTC. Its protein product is CASSPRGGAINGYTF.

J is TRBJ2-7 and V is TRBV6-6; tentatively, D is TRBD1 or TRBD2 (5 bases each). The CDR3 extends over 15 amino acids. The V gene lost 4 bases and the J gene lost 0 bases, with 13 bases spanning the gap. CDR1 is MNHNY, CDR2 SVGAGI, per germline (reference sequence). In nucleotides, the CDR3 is TGTGCCAGCAGTTCCGGGACGGGGAGCTCCTACGAGCAGTACTTC. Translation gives CASSSGTGSSYEQYF.

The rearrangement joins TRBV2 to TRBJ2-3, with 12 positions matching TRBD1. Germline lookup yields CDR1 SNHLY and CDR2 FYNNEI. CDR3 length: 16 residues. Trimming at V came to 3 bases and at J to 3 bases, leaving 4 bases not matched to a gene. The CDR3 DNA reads TGTGCCAGCAGTGACCGGGACAGGGGGCCGACAGATACGCAGTATTTT. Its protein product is CASSDRDRGPTDTQYF.

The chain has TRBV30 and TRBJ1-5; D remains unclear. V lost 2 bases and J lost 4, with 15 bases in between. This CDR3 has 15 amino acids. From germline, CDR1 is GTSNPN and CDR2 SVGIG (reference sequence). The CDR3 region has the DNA TGTGCCTGGAGTCTTGGCCTGAGCAGGAATCAGCCCCAGCATTTT. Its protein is CAWSLGLSRNQPQHF.

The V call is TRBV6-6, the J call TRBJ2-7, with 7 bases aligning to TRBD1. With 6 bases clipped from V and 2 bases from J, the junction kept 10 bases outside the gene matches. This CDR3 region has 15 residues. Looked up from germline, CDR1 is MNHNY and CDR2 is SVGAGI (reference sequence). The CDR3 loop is CASRPDRAVPYEQYF. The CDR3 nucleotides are TGTGCCAGCAGACCTGACAGGGCTGTCCCCTACGAGCAGTACTTC.